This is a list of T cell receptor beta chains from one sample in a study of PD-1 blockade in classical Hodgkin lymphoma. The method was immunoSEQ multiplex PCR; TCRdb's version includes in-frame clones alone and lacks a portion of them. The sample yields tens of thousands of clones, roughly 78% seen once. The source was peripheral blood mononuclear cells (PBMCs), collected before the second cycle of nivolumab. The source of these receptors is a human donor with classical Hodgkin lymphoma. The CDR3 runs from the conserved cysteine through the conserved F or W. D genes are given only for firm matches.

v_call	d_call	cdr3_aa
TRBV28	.	CASSLVTASNQPQHF
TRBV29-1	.	CSVLRGAYEQYF
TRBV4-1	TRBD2	CASSRLAQETQYF
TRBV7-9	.	CASSFGGRWETQYF
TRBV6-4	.	CASSDSGAGADTQYF
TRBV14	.	CASSQTTGKQFF
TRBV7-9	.	CASSTDRSSYNSPLHF
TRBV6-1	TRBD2	CASTEGLAVYEQYF
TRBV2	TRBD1	CASSEKGANYGYTF
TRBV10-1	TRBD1	CARGRRDRLDTQYF
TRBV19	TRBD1	CASSMRVTGPSSGANVLTF
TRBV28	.	CATQGSETQYF
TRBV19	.	CATGGGGGDHNEQFF
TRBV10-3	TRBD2	CAISESGAGEIDTQYF
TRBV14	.	CASSQKSTRISGDTQYF
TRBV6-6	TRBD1	CASSYSGQGAYEQYF
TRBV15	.	CATSIRTDYNEQFF
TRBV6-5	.	CASSSRDGDF
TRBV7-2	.	CASSLGLLQGYNYGYTF
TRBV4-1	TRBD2	CASSPIRGDIQYF
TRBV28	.	CASSLSGRNTGELFF
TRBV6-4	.	CASSRRRNTIYF
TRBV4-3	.	CASSQGLGGQIAETQYF
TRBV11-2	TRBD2	CASRTSGAYEQYF
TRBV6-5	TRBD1	CASSYDPNRGQFF
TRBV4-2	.	CASSPPHTGELFF
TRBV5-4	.	CASSFTFRDEQFF
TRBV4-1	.	CASSQGGLYGYTF
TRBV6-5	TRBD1	CASSYSTDRGRTEAFF
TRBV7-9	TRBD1	CASIMGTGVRNTEAFF
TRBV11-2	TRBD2	CASSLGRGVNSNEQFF
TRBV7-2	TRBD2	CASSLDGWLAGRNEQFF
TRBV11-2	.	CASTTLGLEETQYF
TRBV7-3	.	CASSLTGFSGDTQYF
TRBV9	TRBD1	CASRSGGRTDTQYF
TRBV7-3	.	CASSLSSNQPQHF
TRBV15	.	CATSRGGGGYTF
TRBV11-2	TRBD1	CASSSQDRGISTDTQYF
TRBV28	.	CASSTNRRGNQPQHF
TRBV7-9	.	CASSLDMNTEAFF
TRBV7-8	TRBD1	CASSLGARTGFSTDTQYF
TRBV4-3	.	CASSQEGRGDQPQHF
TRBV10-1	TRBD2	CASSDNSGGDTDTQYF
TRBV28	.	CASSFRNTEAFF
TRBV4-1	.	CASSQDLWGSRYGYTF
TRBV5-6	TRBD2	CASSFRPRREETQYF
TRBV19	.	CASSSVLFISLSAFF
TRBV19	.	CASSASTESSSYGYTF
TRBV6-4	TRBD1	CASSETGGSWSYGYTF
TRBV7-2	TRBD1	CASSLAGTGNSPLHF
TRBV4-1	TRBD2	CASSQDTGGGGGVFNEQFF
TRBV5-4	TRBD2	CASSRSGGATYEQYF
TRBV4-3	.	CASSQDRVGQLPYEQYF
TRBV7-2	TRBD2	CASSFGGLAGGKQETQYF
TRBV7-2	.	CASSSEVGGYTF
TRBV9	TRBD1	CASSVGGTGGNSPLHF
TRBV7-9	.	CASSAQGAYEQYF
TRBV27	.	CASSPNRAAANSPLHF
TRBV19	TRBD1	CASSTPGQGVQETQYF